This record covers a single T cell receptor (beta chain). This record comes from a study of neoadjuvant anti-PD-1 for oral cavity cancer. Study summary: Before surgery, most patients got three to four biweekly 3 mg/kg nivolumab doses.

Germline values: CDR1 GTSNPN, CDR2 SVGIG (reference sequence). The length of the CDR3 is 13 residues. The J segment lost 0 bases and the V segment lost 8 bases, leaving 0 bases of the junction unmatched. Clones were read by immunoSEQ multiplex PCR, and TCRdb kept only the in-frame ones, dropping some. The sample records 73,000 or so clones, about 88% being singletons. Sample time point: after neoadjuvant nivolumab, at surgical resection. Cohort: HPV-negative, locally advanced oral cavity squamous cell carcinoma patients. This specimen was PBMCs, taken after nivolumab (anti-PD-1) treatment. The receptor was derived from a person aged 40 to 85 with oral cavity squamous cell carcinoma. The V call is TRBV30, the J call TRBJ2-5; 13 nucleotides match TRBD2. In nucleotides, the CDR3 is TGTGCCGGGACTAGCGGGAACCAAGAGACCCAGTACTTC. This codes for CAGTSGNQETQYF.